A single count supports the clone carrying this T cell receptor (beta chain). The data were produced by immunoSEQ multiplex PCR, yet TCRdb's version contains in-frame clones alone and is incomplete. The data contain about 180,000 clones, about 90% of them singletons. The CDR3 has 16 residues. Trimming at V came to 1 base and at J to 8 bases, leaving 4 bases not matched to a gene. Germline-derived CDR1 and CDR2 are KGHSH and LQKENI. The sample belongs to a study of blood T cell repertoires in COVID-19. For the study at large: Samples of COVID-19 (acute and convalescent) were obtained from the United States, Italy and Spain. The analysed material was cDNA or gDNA that came from T cells, B-cell-depleted T cells, or PBMCs.

Individuals drawn from around 24 US areas were roughly 18 to 89 years old. Each participant's cohort was designated according to participant-reported clinical history. The origin of this receptor is a human donor with acute COVID-19. The donor label of this sample is uncertain. The sequenced material came from PBMCs or T cells enriched from blood (not recorded which). J is TRBJ1-6 and V is TRBV18; 11 bases line up with TRBD1. The CDR3 region is CASSPRTGGDYSPLHF. The CDR3 DNA is TGTGCCAGCTCACCACGGACAGGGGGCGACTATTCACCCCTCCACTTT. Full variable domain (outside the CDR3, taken from reference TRBV18 and TRBJ1-6): NAGVMQNPRHLVRRRGQEARLRCSPMKGHSHVYWYRQLPEEGLKFMVYLQKENIIDESGMPKERFSAEFPKEGPSILRIQQVVRGDSAAYFCASSPRTGGDYSPLHFGNGTRLTVT.